The 28 T cell receptor beta chains reported below all come from one sample, sequenced in a study of T cell responses to AZD1222 COVID-19 vaccine. The repertoire was sequenced with immunoSEQ multiplex PCR; TCRdb's copy has only in-frame clones and lacks some. The sample has 100,000 to 120,000 clones, around nine tenths seen once. The material sequenced was peripheral blood, taken 28 days after the second AZD1222 dose. Receptors were obtained from an adult who received the AZD1222 COVID-19 vaccine.

CDR3 amino acids: CASSLASRGNNQPQHF. The CDR3 region has the DNA TGTGCCAGCAGCTTAGCGTCCAGGGGAAACAATCAGCCCCAGCATTTT. V gene TRBV7-2 combines with J gene TRBJ1-5, with D perhaps matching TRBD1 (6 bases). V shed 0 bases and J shed 3 bases, with 12 bases lying between them. Germline CDR1 reads SGHTA; CDR2 reads FQGNSA. The CDR3 spans 16 residues.

The chain has TRBV7-2 and TRBJ1-1; the match to TRBD1 covers 8 bases. Germline loops: CDR1 SGHTA, CDR2 FQGNSA. The CDR3 loop spans 18 amino acids. V was pared by 3 bases and J by 3 bases, with 15 bases of the junction left unmatched. The DNA of the CDR3 is TGTGCCAGCAGCTTCGGGGCAGGGGGCTCGATCTACGACACTGAAGCTTTCTTT. Translating gives CASSFGAGGSIYDTEAFF.

The V and J genes are TRBV3-1 (or the pseudogene TRBV3-2) and TRBJ2-3, with D possibly being TRBD2 (6 bases). The CDR3 extends over 14 amino acids. CDR1 LGHDT and CDR2 YNNKEL come from the germline V gene (reference sequence). Trimming removed 6 bases at V and 6 bases at J, with 16 bases between. CDR3 region: CASRTRGAGDTQYF. In DNA form, the CDR3 reads TGTGCCAGCAGGACACGCGGGGCTGGGGATACGCAGTATTTT.

Of note for this clone: This specimen includes other DNA sequences encoding the same CDR3. This rearrangement joins TRBV6-5 to TRBJ2-7, with D perhaps matching TRBD1 (5 bases). V was cut by 0 bases and J by 3 bases, with 9 bases left in between. Germline V gene lookup returns CDR1 MNHEY and CDR2 SVGAGI. This CDR3 spans 14 amino acids. CDR3 in DNA: TGTGCCAGCAGTTACTCGAGCAGGGACTACGAGCAGTACTTC. It specifies CASSYSSRDYEQYF.

V gene TRBV7-8 combines with J gene TRBJ2-6; perhaps TRBD1 as D (6 bases). This CDR3 region has 17 residues. The V end lost 0 bases, the J end lost 6 bases, and 15 bases lay between the germline ends. Germline loops: CDR1 SGHVS, CDR2 FQNEAQ. The CDR3 DNA is TGTGCCAGCAGCTTAGCGCAGTTGGGGGCCTCGGCCAACGTCCTGACTTTC. Translating it yields CASSLAQLGASANVLTF.

The chain recombines TRBV15 with TRBJ2-4, with 11 bases aligning to TRBD1. From germline, CDR1 is LNHNV and CDR2 YYDKDF (reference sequence). The CDR3 spans 17 residues. After removal of 5 bases from V and 1 base from J, the junction contained 7 bases not matched to a gene. The chain's CDR3 is CATSGQGAVMAKNIQYF. For the CDR3, the DNA is TGTGCCACCAGCGGACAGGGGGCAGTCATGGCCAAAAACATTCAGTACTTC.

This chain links TRBV6-5 with TRBJ1-4, with a tentative D call TRBD1 (5 bases). The length of the CDR3 is 14 residues. V lost 6 bases and J lost 3, with 11 bases in between. The germline gives CDR1 MNHEY, CDR2 SVGAGI. The CDR3 region is CASRPGGSNEKLFF. CDR3 DNA sequence: TGTGCCAGCAGACCCGGGGGATCTAATGAAAAACTGTTTTTT.

The CDR3: CASSQMRVAGGIQFF. The CDR3 DNA is TGCGCCAGCAGCCAAATGCGCGTTGCGGGGGGGATTCAGTTCTTC. The chain employs TRBV4-1 and TRBJ2-1; TRBD2 matches at 9 bases. Germline CDR1 is MGHRA and CDR2 is YSYEKL. This CDR3 is built from 15 residues. Trimming removed 2 bases from V and 13 bases from J; junction bases left unmatched: 12.

The V and J genes are TRBV12-3 or TRBV12-4 and TRBJ1-2; D unclear. The CDR3 sequence is 13 residues long. The V gene lost 3 bases and the J gene lost 1 base, with 6 bases spanning the gap. In DNA, the CDR3 is TGTGCCAGCAGTTTGGTCCTTAACTATGGCTACACCTTC. This translates into CASSLVLNYGYTF.

The J gene is TRBJ1-1, the V gene TRBV6-4, with no clear D. Trimming shortened V by 7 bases and J by 1 base, and 13 bases separated the two germline ends. The CDR3 is made up of 14 amino acids. Germline loops: CDR1 MRHNA, CDR2 SNTAGT. The CDR3 here is CASKRTAQNTEAFF. In nucleotides, the CDR3 is TGTGCCAGCAAACGAACAGCCCAGAACACTGAAGCTTTCTTT.

CDR3 sequence: CAWDREGYTF. The CDR3 nucleotides are TGTGCCTGGGACAGGGAAGGCTACACCTTC. The chain carries TRBV30 and TRBJ1-2, with 7 bases lining up with TRBD1. The CDR3 length is 10 residues. The J segment lost 8 bases and the V segment lost 5 bases, leaving 2 bases of the junction unmatched. Germline-derived CDR1 and CDR2 are GTSNPN and SVGIG (reference sequence).

The chain carries TRBV18 and TRBJ1-3, with TRBD1 as a possible D gene (6 bases). The V end lost 1 base, the J end lost 8 bases, and 12 bases lay between the germline ends. Germline values: CDR1 KGHSH, CDR2 LQKENI. This CDR3 has 14 amino acids. The CDR3 loop is CASSPRGGDDTIYF. The DNA of the CDR3 is TGTGCCAGCTCACCACGAGGGGGAGACGACACCATATATTTT.

This CDR3 is CATSRDSQMYFRNQPQHF. In nucleotides, the CDR3 is TGTGCCACCAGCAGAGATAGCCAAATGTATTTTCGCAATCAGCCCCAGCATTTT. V and J are TRBV15 and TRBJ1-5; D is unclear. Per the germline V gene, CDR1 is LNHNV and CDR2 is YYDKDF (reference sequence). Trimming removed 0 bases at V and 2 bases at J, with 17 bases between. This CDR3 has 18 amino acids.

The chain couples TRBV28 to TRBJ1-6; a possible D gene is TRBD1 (5 bases). Germline V CDR1 and CDR2: MDHEN, SYDVKM. The CDR3 has 16 amino acids. V lost 3 bases, J lost 9 bases, and 18 bases lay in between. In DNA form, the CDR3 reads TGTGCCAGCAGTTTTCCCGCAGGCGGGGGTTCTTCACCCCTCCACTTT. The encoded protein is CASSFPAGGGSSPLHF. Looking up the rest from reference TRBV28 and TRBJ1-6 gives the full variable domain: DVKVTQSSRYLVKRTGEKVFLECVQDMDHENMFWYRQDPGLGLRLIYFSYDVKMKEKGDIPEGYSVSREKKERFSLILESASTNQTSMYLCASSFPAGGGSSPLHFGNGTRLTVT.

Written as DNA, the CDR3 is TGCAGCGTGGGACAGACTACAGATACGCAGTATTTT. It translates to CSVGQTTDTQYF. J is TRBJ2-3 and V is TRBV29-1, with TRBD1 matching 7 bases. Germline V gives CDR1 SQVTM, CDR2 ANQGSEA. The CDR3 is 12 amino acids. V shed 6 bases and J 3 bases; nucleotides not matched to a gene: 3.

This chain links TRBV5-1 with TRBJ2-2, with 7 bases lining up with TRBD1. The germline V gene has CDR1 SGHRS and CDR2 YFSETQ. This CDR3 comprises 16 residues. V was clipped by 3 bases and J by 0 bases; unmatched bases: 5. The chain's CDR3 is CASSWTGTANTGELFF. CDR3 coding DNA: TGCGCCAGCAGCTGGACCGGGACAGCGAACACCGGGGAGCTGTTTTTT.

The rearrangement uses TRBV3-1 (or the pseudogene TRBV3-2) and TRBJ2-3, with 7 bases fitting TRBD2. Trimming cost V 4 bases and J 3 bases; bases outside gene matches: 4. CDR1 is LGHDT and CDR2 is YNNKEL in the germline V gene (reference sequence). The length of the CDR3 is 14 residues. The DNA of the CDR3 is TGTGCCAGCAGCCCCATGGGGGGGACAGATACGCAGTATTTT. This codes for CASSPMGGTDTQYF.

J is TRBJ1-1 and V is TRBV28; D perhaps matches TRBD1 (5 bases). The germline CDR1 and CDR2 sequences are MDHEN and SYDVKM. The CDR3 is 15 amino acids. Trimming stripped 2 bases from V and 4 bases from J, with 14 bases between. CDR3 bases: TGTGCCAGCAGTTTACTGGAGGGGTCGGGCACTGAAGCTTTCTTT. Protein: CASSLLEGSGTEAFF.

V gene TRBV27 combines with J gene TRBJ2-5; D tentatively reads TRBD1 or TRBD2 (7 bases each). This CDR3 has 17 residues. V lost 5 bases to trimming and J lost 3 bases, with 22 bases between them. The germline gives CDR1 MNHEY, CDR2 SMNVEV (reference sequence). The CDR3 DNA sequence: TGTGCCAGCAGTCCTTACGGCGGGGGACAGAGAGAAGAGACCCAGTACTTC. Translation: CASSPYGGGQREETQYF.

The count of this clone is one. The rearrangement joins TRBV28 to TRBJ2-7; D is perhaps TRBD2 (7 bases). CDR1 is MDHEN, CDR2 SYDVKM, per germline. This CDR3 spans 14 amino acids. The V and J ends lost 7 bases and 0 bases respectively, with 13 bases between them. The CDR3 nucleotides are TGTGCCAGCAAAGGGGGAGGGGGCTCCTACGAGCAGTACTTC. Translating it yields CASKGGGGSYEQYF. Supplemented by reference TRBV28 and TRBJ2-7, the full variable domain reads DVKVTQSSRYLVKRTGEKVFLECVQDMDHENMFWYRQDPGLGLRLIYFSYDVKMKEKGDIPEGYSVSREKKERFSLILESASTNQTSMYLCASKGGGGSYEQYFGPGTRLTVT.

Here the CDR3 reads CASSLTPGTHLEAFF. The CDR3 region has the DNA TGTGCCAGCAGCCTCACCCCGGGAACACACCTAGAAGCTTTCTTT. The J gene is TRBJ1-1, the V gene TRBV7-3; unclear D gene. The germline V and J ends were trimmed by 5 bases and 8 bases, with 21 bases remaining between them. Germline V gene lookup returns CDR1 SGHTA and CDR2 FQGTGA. The CDR3 runs to 15 residues.

The chain uses TRBV6-6 and TRBJ1-1, with TRBD1 as a possible D gene (5 bases). V was clipped by 7 bases and J by 4 bases, with 13 bases between them. The V gene's germline CDR1 is MNHNY and CDR2 SVGAGI (reference sequence). CDR3 size: 13 residues. The CDR3 loop reads CASKPQGGTEAFF. The CDR3 nucleotides are TGTGCCAGCAAACCGCAGGGTGGCACTGAAGCTTTCTTT.

The chain is built from TRBV9 and TRBJ1-1; possibly TRBD1 for D (5 bases). This CDR3 spans 15 amino acids. From germline, CDR1 is SGDLS and CDR2 YYNGEE. V was cut by 1 base and J by 3 bases, with 13 bases left in between. DNA of the CDR3: TGTGCCAGCAGCGTAAATGTGGGGACGGACACTGAAGCTTTCTTT. Its translation is CASSVNVGTDTEAFF.

The chain couples TRBV2 to TRBJ2-1; perhaps TRBD1 as D (7 bases). The germline V and J ends were trimmed by 3 bases and 7 bases, with 16 bases remaining between them. The CDR3 has 15 residues. Germline V gene lookup returns CDR1 SNHLY and CDR2 FYNNEI. CDR3 DNA sequence: TGTGCCAGCAGTGAGACGTCAGGGGGGTGGAATGAGCAGTTCTTC. Its protein is CASSETSGGWNEQFF.

The chain employs TRBV3-1 (or the pseudogene TRBV3-2) and TRBJ2-3; TRBD2 matches 9 bases. Looked up from germline, CDR1 is LGHDT and CDR2 is YNNKEL (reference sequence). The CDR3 has 14 amino acids. V trimming: 4 bases; J trimming: 3 bases; junction bases outside the gene matches: 2. In DNA form, the CDR3 reads TGTGCCAGCAGCCGGGGACTAGCTACAGATACGCAGTATTTT. It codes for CASSRGLATDTQYF.

V and J are TRBV18 and TRBJ2-5, with TRBD1 as a possible D gene (6 bases). Germline CDR1 is KGHSH and CDR2 is LQKENI. V lost 3 bases and J 7 bases, leaving 15 bases between the germline ends. The CDR3 has 14 amino acids. The CDR3 bases are TGTGCCAGCTCACCCTACAGGGAGTCGGGGACCCAGTACTTC. This encodes CASSPYRESGTQYF.

The CDR3 sequence is CASSLTGTGNMNTEAFF. For the CDR3, the DNA is TGTGCCAGCAGTTTGACCGGGACAGGAAATATGAACACTGAAGCTTTCTTT. V usage is TRBV28 and J usage is TRBJ1-1; 8 bases are shared with TRBD1. V lost 3 bases and J lost 0; bases outside the gene matches: 9. The CDR3 spans 17 residues. Germline CDR1 reads MDHEN; CDR2 reads SYDVKM.

This chain uses TRBV23-1 with TRBJ2-2; TRBD1 agrees at 9 bases. TRBV23-1 has ORF status, its function being uncertain. V gave up 2 bases and J gave up 1 base; unmatched junction bases: 5. This CDR3 region has 17 residues. In DNA, the CDR3 is TGCGCCAGCAGTCAAAATACAGGGGGCCTGAACACCGGGGAGCTGTTTTTT. It translates to CASSQNTGGLNTGELFF.